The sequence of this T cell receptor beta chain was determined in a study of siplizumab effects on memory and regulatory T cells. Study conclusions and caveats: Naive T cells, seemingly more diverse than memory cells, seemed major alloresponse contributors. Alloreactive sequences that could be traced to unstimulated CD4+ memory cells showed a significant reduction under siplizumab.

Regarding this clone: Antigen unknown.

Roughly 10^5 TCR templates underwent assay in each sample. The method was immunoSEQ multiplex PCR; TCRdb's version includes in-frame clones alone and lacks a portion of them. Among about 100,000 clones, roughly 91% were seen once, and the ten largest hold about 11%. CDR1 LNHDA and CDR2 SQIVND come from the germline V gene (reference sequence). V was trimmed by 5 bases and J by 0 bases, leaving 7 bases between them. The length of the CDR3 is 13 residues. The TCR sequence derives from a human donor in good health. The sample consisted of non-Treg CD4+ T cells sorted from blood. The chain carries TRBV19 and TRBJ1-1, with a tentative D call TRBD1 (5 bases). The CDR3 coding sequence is TGTGCCAGTAGTGGACACTTGAACACTGAAGCTTTCTTT. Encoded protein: CASSGHLNTEAFF. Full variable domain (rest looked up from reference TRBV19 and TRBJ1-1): DGGITQSPKYLFRKEGQNVTLSCEQNLNHDAMYWYRQDPGQGLRLIYYSQIVNDFQKGDIAEGYSVSREKKESFPLTVTSAQKNPTAFYLCASSGHLNTEAFFGQGTRLTVV.